The 22 T cell receptor beta chains below all came from one sample that was sequenced in a study of blood T cell repertoires in COVID-19. Sequencing used immunoSEQ multiplex PCR; TCRdb keeps in-frame clones, though not all of them. The table shows roughly 250,000 clones, with approximately 85% occurring only once. The source material was peripheral blood. These receptors were collected from a human donor with COVID-19, enrolled during active disease. The donor label of this sample is uncertain.

The chain is built from TRBV9 and TRBJ2-7; perhaps TRBD1 as D (6 bases). Trimming stripped 0 bases from V and 6 bases from J, with 13 bases between. Germline CDR1 and CDR2: SGDLS and YYNGEE. This CDR3 has 14 residues. CDR3 coding DNA: TGTGCCAGCAGCGTAGCGAGGGGGAATAGCGAGCAGTACTTC. Protein product: CASSVARGNSEQYF.

This clone was observed a handful of times. The V and J genes are TRBV18 and TRBJ1-4, with D maybe TRBD1 (5 bases). Trimming took off 3 bases at V and 8 bases at J, with 7 bases between the two ends. The germline V gene has CDR1 KGHSH and CDR2 LQKENI. This CDR3 is built from 12 residues. The DNA for the CDR3 is TGTGCCAGCTCACCGAACAGGGAAAAACTGTTTTTT. Its translation is CASSPNREKLFF. The complete variable domain, with remaining parts taken from reference TRBV18 and TRBJ1-4, reads NAGVMQNPRHLVRRRGQEARLRCSPMKGHSHVYWYRQLPEEGLKFMVYLQKENIIDESGMPKERFSAEFPKEGPSILRIQQVVRGDSAAYFCASSPNREKLFFGSGTQLSVL.

The chain recombines TRBV6-1 with TRBJ1-5; D gene unclear. This CDR3 comprises 13 residues. Looked up from germline, CDR1 is MNHNS and CDR2 is SASEGT. Trimming took off 5 bases at V and 6 bases at J, with 11 bases between the two ends. CDR3 DNA sequence: TGTGCCAGCAGTTCGGAACGGGGTCAGCCCCAGCATTTT. Translating gives CASSSERGQPQHF.

This chain joins TRBV11-2 and TRBJ1-5; 11 bases line up with TRBD1. Germline CDR1 and CDR2: SGHAT and FQNNGV. Losses at the gene ends were 1 base for V and 5 bases for J; bases not matched to a gene: 4. The CDR3 runs to 16 residues. CDR3 protein: CASSLGSGQGDQPQHF. CDR3 coding DNA: TGTGCCAGCAGCTTAGGCTCGGGACAGGGGGATCAGCCCCAGCATTTT. Using reference TRBV11-2 and TRBJ1-5 for the parts outside the CDR3, the full variable domain is EAGVAQSPRYKIIEKRQSVAFWCNPISGHATLYWYQQILGQGPKLLIQFQNNGVVDDSQLPKDRFSAERLKGVDSTLKIQPAKLEDSAVYLCASSLGSGQGDQPQHFGDGTRLSIL.

The chain couples TRBV4-3 to TRBJ1-1, with TRBD1 identical over 7 bases. V gave up 0 bases and J gave up 0 bases; unmatched junction bases: 7. Germline CDR1 and CDR2: LGHNA and YSLEER. CDR3 length equals 17 residues. CDR3 sequence reads: CASSQDWDSSLNTEAFF. The CDR3 DNA reads as TGCGCCAGCAGCCAAGATTGGGACAGCTCGTTGAACACTGAAGCTTTCTTT.

The CDR3 is CASRQGGREQYF. The DNA for the CDR3 is TGCGCCAGCAGACAGGGGGGGCGCGAGCAGTACTTC. V is TRBV10-1 and J is TRBJ2-7, with D possibly TRBD1 on 8 matching bases. The germline V and J ends were trimmed by 6 bases and 6 bases, with 12 bases remaining between them. This CDR3 contains 12 residues. Per the germline V gene, CDR1 is WNHNN and CDR2 is SYGVQD (reference sequence).

The rearrangement joins TRBV7-8 to TRBJ1-1, with D unresolved. Germline CDR1 and CDR2: SGHVS and FQNEAQ. Trimming took off 1 base at V and 1 base at J, with 7 bases between the two ends. The CDR3 has 14 residues. The CDR3 sequence: CASSLVAGNTEAFF. CDR3 sequence (DNA): TGTGCCAGCAGCTTAGTTGCGGGGAACACTGAAGCTTTCTTT.

This clone has a single count. J is TRBJ1-4 and V is TRBV27, with 7 bases that match TRBD1. CDR1 and CDR2 from the germline V gene are MNHEY and SMNVEV (reference sequence). V was clipped by 6 bases and J by 8 bases; unmatched bases: 9. The CDR3 has 14 residues. As DNA, the CDR3 is TGTGCCAGCAGACCACAGGGGCCCCAAGAAAAACTGTTTTTT. Its translation is CASRPQGPQEKLFF.

V and J are TRBV5-1 and TRBJ2-5, with a weak D call TRBD2 (5 bases). The CDR3 contains 16 residues. The V and J ends lost 3 bases and 5 bases respectively, with 20 bases between them. CDR1 is SGHRS, CDR2 YFSETQ, per germline. The chain's CDR3 is CASSSTVGLAGETQYF. Here the CDR3 DNA reads TGCGCCAGCAGCTCTACGGTTGGGCTAGCCGGCGAGACCCAGTACTTC. Variable domain in full (rest from reference TRBV5-1 and TRBJ2-5): KAGVTQTPRYLIKTRGQQVTLSCSPISGHRSVSWYQQTPGQGLQFLFEYFSETQRNKGNFPGRFSGRQFSNSRSEMNVSTLELGDSALYLCASSSTVGLAGETQYFGPGTRLLVL.

The rearrangement joins TRBV28 to TRBJ1-2; D call uncertain. Germline assignment: CDR1 MDHEN and CDR2 SYDVKM. V was trimmed by 5 bases and J by 7 bases, leaving 14 bases between them. This CDR3 comprises 13 residues. The CDR3, as DNA: TGTGCCAGCAGTATAAGTGTAGCTAGTGGCTACACCTTC. Protein product: CASSISVASGYTF.

This clone turned up a few times. The rearrangement links TRBV28 to TRBJ1-2; D call uncertain. Germline-derived CDR1 and CDR2 are MDHEN and SYDVKM. V lost 7 bases, J lost 2 bases, and 14 bases lay in between. This CDR3 region has 14 residues. The CDR3 DNA reads as TGTGCCAGCAAAGGAGGCAGCGAAAACTATGGCTACACCTTC. It yields the protein CASKGGSENYGYTF.

This clone was counted a single time. The V call is TRBV27, the J call TRBJ1-5, with D possibly matching TRBD1 (5 bases). V lost 5 bases to trimming and J lost 1 base, with 18 bases between them. The CDR3 runs 17 residues. Per germline, CDR1 MNHEY and CDR2 SMNVEV (reference sequence). For the CDR3, the DNA is TGTGCCAGCAGTCCCGACAGTCCCGGCGGAAGCAATCAGCCCCAGCATTTT. This translates into CASSPDSPGGSNQPQHF.

This clone was observed a few times. The rearrangement uses TRBV5-5 and TRBJ2-5; D might be TRBD2 (6 bases). The length of the CDR3 is 14 residues. Germline V gene data show CDR1 as SGHKS and CDR2 as YYEKEE (reference sequence). Trimming took off 4 bases at V and 1 base at J, with 11 bases between the two ends. The CDR3: CASSPWDSQETQYF. The CDR3 DNA follows: TGTGCCAGCAGCCCCTGGGACTCCCAAGAGACCCAGTACTTC.

The table lists this clone with a few counts. Its ends do not fully match the called genes, so a read error is possible. CDR3 in DNA: TGTGCCAGCAGACGGACAGGGGGCTATGACTACACCTTC. Encoded protein: CASRRTGGYDYTF. The J gene is TRBJ1-2, the V gene TRBV12-3 or TRBV12-4; TRBD1 agrees at 11 bases. The CDR3 loop spans 13 amino acids.

This clone was counted once. The chain couples TRBV5-1 to TRBJ1-1; a weak D match, TRBD1 (5 bases). This CDR3 is built from 15 residues. Germline CDR1 is SGHRS and CDR2 is YFSETQ. Deletions cut 3 bases from V and 1 base from J, with 13 bases between. The CDR3 DNA sequence: TGCGCCAGCAGCTCAGGGTCCTCCCCGAACACTGAAGCTTTCTTT. This gives the protein CASSSGSSPNTEAFF.

The J gene is TRBJ1-3, the V gene TRBV19; a possible D gene is TRBD1 (6 bases). With 8 bases removed from V and 5 bases from J, the gap between germline ends came to 19 bases. From germline, CDR1 is LNHDA and CDR2 SQIVND (reference sequence). The CDR3 loop spans 15 amino acids. The CDR3 DNA reads as TGTGCCAGTGGGGGCGCCAGGGGATTTAGAAACACCATATATTTT. Protein product: CASGGARGFRNTIYF.

The J gene is TRBJ2-7, the V gene TRBV10-3; 9 nucleotides match TRBD1. This CDR3 comprises 15 residues. Trimming cost V 1 base and J 5 bases; bases outside gene matches: 6. The V gene's germline CDR1 is ENHRY and CDR2 SYGVKD. CDR3 region: CAISEWGTGLDEQYF. As DNA, the CDR3 is TGTGCCATCAGTGAGTGGGGGACAGGGCTCGACGAGCAGTACTTC.

This clone was found once. The chain employs TRBV4-2 and TRBJ2-3; tentative D call: TRBD2 (7 bases). V lost 5 bases and J 3 bases, leaving 15 bases between the germline ends. Germline CDR1 and CDR2: LGHNA and YNFKEQ. CDR3 length: 15 amino acids. CDR3 protein: CASSKRGEGTDTQYF. CDR3 nucleotide sequence: TGTGCCAGCAGCAAAAGGGGGGAGGGGACAGATACGCAGTATTTT.

The gene calls are TRBV5-1 and TRBJ2-2; possibly TRBD2 for D (6 bases). The CDR3 runs to 16 residues. V lost 0 bases, J lost 4 bases, and 13 bases lay in between. Per germline, CDR1 SGHRS and CDR2 YFSETQ. CDR3 loop: CASSLGPAGSTGELFF. The CDR3 coding sequence is TGCGCCAGCAGCTTGGGACCAGCGGGTAGCACCGGGGAGCTGTTTTTT.

The V gene is TRBV3-1 (or the pseudogene TRBV3-2), the J gene TRBJ1-4; D is uncertain. Per the germline V gene, CDR1 is LGHDT and CDR2 is YNNKEL (reference sequence). This CDR3 comprises 13 residues. Trimming removed 3 bases from V and 3 bases from J, with 5 bases in between. The CDR3 reads CASSHQANEKLFF. The CDR3 DNA reads TGTGCCAGCAGCCACCAGGCTAATGAAAAACTGTTTTTT.

The chain employs TRBV19 and TRBJ1-1; 10 bases map to TRBD1. The CDR3 has 16 amino acids. The germline V gene encodes CDR1 LNHDA and CDR2 SQIVND (reference sequence). Losses at the gene ends were 7 bases for V and 1 base for J; bases not matched to a gene: 9. Here the CDR3 reads CASNDPRTGGNTEAFF. The CDR3 nucleotides read TGTGCCAGTAATGACCCTAGGACAGGGGGGAACACTGAAGCTTTCTTT.

The chain links TRBV6-1 to TRBJ1-1, with a weak D call TRBD1 (6 bases). The CDR3 totals 15 residues. Germline V gives CDR1 MNHNS, CDR2 SASEGT. Trimming removed 2 bases from V and 1 base from J, with 11 bases in between. The CDR3 DNA reads TGTGCCAGCAGTGAAACAGGGTGGGGGAACACTGAAGCTTTCTTT. This codes for CASSETGWGNTEAFF.